This T cell receptor beta chain was found in a study of T-cell memory formation after mild COVID-19. Study-wide context: TCR clusters were largely donor specific.

UMIs and sample barcodes were carried by the TCR alpha and TCR beta cDNA libraries that 5'RACE produced using constant-segment primers. One entry per CDR3 protein, called by TCRdb with MiXCR from the 5' RACE reads. The profile covers 400,000 to 500,000 distinct CDR3 sequences, with under 20% appearing a single time and roughly 21% taken by the ten largest. Study findings and constraints: Among CD4+ contracting clones, most were CM and EM, and CD8+ ones EMRA. CD4+ bias marked clones expanding day 15 to 37, unlike balanced contracting clones.

From germline, CDR1 is SGHTA and CDR2 FQGNSA. There are 13 residues in the CDR3. This clonotype was seen only once. The antigen is not known. A junction end diverges from the germline sequence, so it may reflect a read error. The chain couples TRBV7-2 to TRBJ1-4; 7 nucleotides match TRBD1. This clonotype originated in a man between 18 and 35 years old who had mild COVID-19 (a few samples of this study predate the infection). Cell type and time point are not known. The specimen sequenced was PBMCs or a T cell subset sorted from them (not recorded which). The CDR3 nucleotides are TGTGCCAGCGGCTTAGGGGCTAGCAGGGGGCTGTTTTTT. Protein product: CASGLGASRGLFF.